The T cell receptor (beta chain) described here comes from a study of blood T cells in healthy people across ages. Study-level results: Since the PBMCs were unsorted, naive and antigen-experienced cells could not be conclusively compared.

All donors came from Russia, were Caucasian and healthy, and spanned ages roughly 6 to 100. PCR was performed a second time for about 6 to 11 cycles using a sample-barcoded 5' primer and a J-beta primer mix. TCRdb called the 5' RACE reads again in MiXCR, with one record for every CDR3 protein. The sample lists 600,000 to 900,000 distinct CDR3 sequences, 20% to 30% seen once, with under 3% in the top ten. V lost 10 bases and J lost 7; bases outside the gene matches: 5. This CDR3 is 14 amino acids long. CDR1 and CDR2 (germline): MNHNY, SVGAGI (reference sequence). Comments on this clonotype: Antigen specificity is unknown.

This sample was also put to use in a study of T cells of mothers and their children. From that paper: Donation came from a few healthy Caucasian mothers together with their six children. The overlap seen between related mothers and children slightly exceeded that of unrelated pairs, though not significantly.

The material sequenced was blood. This sequence joins TRBV6-6 and TRBJ2-1; 15 bases fit TRBD2. The receptor was isolated from a boy aged 10-17 years in good health. In DNA form, the CDR3 reads TGTGCCATCGGGACTAGCGGGGGGAGAAATGAGCAGTTCTTC. Its protein is CAIGTSGGRNEQFF.